Listed below are T cell receptor beta chains from one sample, sequenced in a study of T cell responses to AZD1222 COVID-19 vaccine. Repertoires were generated with immunoSEQ multiplex PCR, while TCRdb's copy carries only in-frame clones and drops some. The sample lists about 200,000 clones, approximately 93% occurring once. The sequencing used peripheral blood, collected 28 days after the second AZD1222 dose. These receptors all stem from an adult who received the AZD1222 COVID-19 vaccine. Both conserved end residues are part of each CDR3. Each record gives: V gene, J gene, D gene, clone size, CDR3 DNA, CDR3 protein. D genes are given only for firm matches. Size is omitted from some rows. Given values are once, few, many or a class for expanded clones.

V gene: TRBV18; J gene: TRBJ1-1; D gene: TRBD1; clone size: .; CDR3 DNA: TGTGCCAGCTCACCAAGGACAGGGGACACTGAAGCTTTCTTT; CDR3 protein: CASSPRTGDTEAFF
V gene: TRBV9; J gene: TRBJ2-7; D gene: TRBD1; clone size: .; CDR3 DNA: TGTGCCAGCAGCGACGGGACAGGGGCCTACGAGCAGTACTTC; CDR3 protein: CASSDGTGAYEQYF
V gene: TRBV19; J gene: TRBJ1-1; D gene: TRBD1; clone size: .; CDR3 DNA: TGTGCCAGTAGTCAACAGGGGGGGACTGAAGCTTTCTTT; CDR3 protein: CASSQQGGTEAFF
V gene: TRBV27; J gene: TRBJ2-7; D gene: TRBD2; clone size: .; CDR3 DNA: TGTGCCAGCAGTTACAAAGGGACTAGCGGGGCCAAGGTCTACGAGCAGTACTTC; CDR3 protein: CASSYKGTSGAKVYEQYF
V gene: TRBV10-3; J gene: TRBJ1-1; D gene: TRBD1; clone size: .; CDR3 DNA: TGTGCCATCAGTGAGGCGGACAGGTTCACCAACACTGAAGCTTTCTTT; CDR3 protein: CAISEADRFTNTEAFF
V gene: TRBV3-1/TRBV3-2; J gene: TRBJ2-7; D gene: .; clone size: .; CDR3 DNA: TGTGCCAGCAGTCCGAAGAGCTTAAAGGTCTACGAGCAGTACTTC; CDR3 protein: CASSPKSLKVYEQYF
V gene: TRBV6-2/TRBV6-3; J gene: TRBJ2-3; D gene: .; clone size: .; CDR3 DNA: TGTGCCAGCAGTTACTCGAGTCGACTAGTCGGGAGCTCCGATACGCAGTATTTT; CDR3 protein: CASSYSSRLVGSSDTQYF
V gene: TRBV18; J gene: TRBJ1-5; D gene: .; clone size: .; CDR3 DNA: TGTGCCAGCTCACCAAGGGAGGGGCCGGGTCAGCCCCAGCATTTT; CDR3 protein: CASSPREGPGQPQHF
V gene: TRBV15; J gene: TRBJ2-7; D gene: .; clone size: .; CDR3 DNA: TGTGCCACCAGCAGAGATAAGTGGAGACTCTACGAGCAGTACTTC; CDR3 protein: CATSRDKWRLYEQYF
V gene: TRBV18; J gene: TRBJ2-3; D gene: .; clone size: .; CDR3 DNA: TGTGCCAGCTCACCAAACAGGGCCTCCGGCACAGATACGCAGTATTTT; CDR3 protein: CASSPNRASGTDTQYF
V gene: TRBV7-3; J gene: TRBJ2-3; D gene: .; clone size: .; CDR3 DNA: TGTGCCAGCAGCTTAATCAGCGGGAGCACAGATACGCAGTATTTT; CDR3 protein: CASSLISGSTDTQYF
V gene: TRBV7-9; J gene: TRBJ2-1; D gene: TRBD2; clone size: .; CDR3 DNA: TGTGCCAGCAGCCCCGCTAGCGGGAGGAATTACAATGAGCAGTTCTTC; CDR3 protein: CASSPASGRNYNEQFF
V gene: TRBV7-9; J gene: TRBJ2-5; D gene: TRBD1; clone size: few; CDR3 DNA: TGTGCCAGCAGCTTAGATTCGGCAGGGGGAAAAGAGACCCAGTACTTC; CDR3 protein: CASSLDSAGGKETQYF
V gene: TRBV28; J gene: TRBJ1-2; D gene: .; clone size: .; CDR3 DNA: TGTGCCAGCAGTTCATCGGACGGGACCTATGGCTACACCTTC; CDR3 protein: CASSSSDGTYGYTF
V gene: TRBV18; J gene: TRBJ1-3; D gene: .; clone size: .; CDR3 DNA: TGTGCCAGCTCCCAGACAGACCGCTCTGGAAACACCATATATTTT; CDR3 protein: CASSQTDRSGNTIYF
V gene: TRBV5-1; J gene: TRBJ2-1; D gene: TRBD2; clone size: .; CDR3 DNA: TGCGCCAGCAGCTTCCAGGGACTAGCGGTCGAGCAGTTCTTC; CDR3 protein: CASSFQGLAVEQFF
V gene: TRBV7-3; J gene: TRBJ2-2; D gene: .; clone size: .; CDR3 DNA: TGTGCCAGCAGCTTAGATAACACCGGGGAGCTGTTTTTT; CDR3 protein: CASSLDNTGELFF
V gene: TRBV9; J gene: TRBJ1-1; D gene: .; clone size: .; CDR3 DNA: TGTGCCAGCAGCGTAGAGGCGGTAGGCACTGAAGCTTTCTTT; CDR3 protein: CASSVEAVGTEAFF
V gene: TRBV30; J gene: TRBJ1-5; D gene: .; clone size: .; CDR3 DNA: TGTGCCTGGAGTGATATTCAGGGGATAAGGGGCAATCAGCCCCAGCATTTT; CDR3 protein: CAWSDIQGIRGNQPQHF
V gene: TRBV4-3; J gene: TRBJ1-5; D gene: .; clone size: .; CDR3 DNA: TGCGCCAGCAGCCAAGAATACAGAACAAATCAGCCCCAGCATTTT; CDR3 protein: CASSQEYRTNQPQHF
V gene: TRBV5-1; J gene: TRBJ2-7; D gene: TRBD2; clone size: .; CDR3 DNA: TGCGCCAGCACCCCTGGGGCAGCGGGAGGTAACGAGCAGTACTTC; CDR3 protein: CASTPGAAGGNEQYF
V gene: TRBV7-3; J gene: TRBJ2-3; D gene: TRBD1; clone size: .; CDR3 DNA: TGTGCCAGCAGCACGGGACAGGGACCAGATACGCAGTATTTT; CDR3 protein: CASSTGQGPDTQYF
V gene: TRBV6-5; J gene: TRBJ2-7; D gene: .; clone size: .; CDR3 DNA: TGTGCCAGCAGAGGACAGTCATCCTACGAGCAGTACTTC; CDR3 protein: CASRGQSSYEQYF
V gene: TRBV7-2; J gene: TRBJ2-1; D gene: .; clone size: .; CDR3 DNA: TGTGCCAGCAGCCCAGGATGGGGGAGAAACGAGCAGTTCTTC; CDR3 protein: CASSPGWGRNEQFF